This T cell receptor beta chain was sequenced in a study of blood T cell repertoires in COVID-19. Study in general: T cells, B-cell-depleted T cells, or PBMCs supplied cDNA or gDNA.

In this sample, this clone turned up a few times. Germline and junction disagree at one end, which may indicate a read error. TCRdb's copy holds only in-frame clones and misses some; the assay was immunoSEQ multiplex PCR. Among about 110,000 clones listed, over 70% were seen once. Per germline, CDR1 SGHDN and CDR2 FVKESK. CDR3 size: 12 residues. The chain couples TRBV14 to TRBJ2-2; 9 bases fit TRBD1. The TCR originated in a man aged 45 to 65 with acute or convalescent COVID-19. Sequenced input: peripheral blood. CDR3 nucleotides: TGTGCCAGCAGCCAAAGACAGGGGGTGCTGTTTTTT. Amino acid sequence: CASSQRQGVLFF.